This is a list of T cell receptor beta chains from one sample in a study of T cells in Graves' hyperthyroidism and ophthalmopathy. MiXCR, applied by TCRdb to the multiplex PCR reads, yields one record per CDR3 protein. The sample records about 420,000 distinct CDR3 sequences, 12% to 15% being singletons. Sequenced material: blood. The receptors come from a woman aged 18 to 35 with Graves' hyperthyroidism. CDR3s include the opening cysteine and the closing phenylalanine or tryptophan. The D gene is left open where the match is weak. Some rows have no size entry. The others give once, few or many, or a class for an expanded clone.

j_call: TRBJ1-2; v_call: TRBV7-2; cdr3_length: 14; d_call: TRBD1; clone_size: many; cdr3_aa: CASRPGQGIYGYTF; cdr3_nt: TGTGCCAGCAGGCCGGGACAGGGGATCTATGGCTACACCTTC
j_call: TRBJ1-1; v_call: TRBV6-5; cdr3_length: 14; d_call: TRBD1; clone_size: many; cdr3_aa: CASSYSTGDTEAFF; cdr3_nt: TGTGCCAGCAGTTACTCGACAGGGGACACTGAAGCTTTCTTT
j_call: TRBJ1-1; v_call: TRBV28; cdr3_length: 14; d_call: NA; clone_size: many; cdr3_aa: CASSLHHLNTEAFF; cdr3_nt: TGTGCCAGCAGTTTGCACCATTTGAACACTGAAGCTTTCTTT
j_call: TRBJ2-1; v_call: TRBV30; cdr3_length: 17; d_call: TRBD2; clone_size: many; cdr3_aa: CAWSSRLAGVWLDEQFF; cdr3_nt: TGTGCCTGGAGTTCTCGACTAGCGGGAGTATGGTTAGATGAGCAGTTCTTC
j_call: TRBJ1-1; v_call: TRBV7-6; cdr3_length: 17; d_call: NA; clone_size: many; cdr3_aa: CASTPQDRSFMNTEAFF; cdr3_nt: TGTGCCAGCACCCCCCAGGACAGATCTTTCATGAACACTGAAGCTTTCTTT
j_call: TRBJ1-5; v_call: TRBV18; cdr3_length: 14; d_call: NA; clone_size: NA; cdr3_aa: CASSPGTPGQPQHF; cdr3_nt: TGTGCCAGCTCTCCCGGGACGCCAGGTCAGCCCCAGCATTTT
j_call: TRBJ2-3; v_call: TRBV24-1; cdr3_length: 16; d_call: NA; clone_size: many; cdr3_aa: CATSDPSREYTDTQYF; cdr3_nt: TGTGCCACCAGTGATCCCTCCAGGGAATATACAGATACGCAGTATTTT
j_call: TRBJ1-1; v_call: TRBV6-1; cdr3_length: 12; d_call: NA; clone_size: many; cdr3_aa: CASRNTNTEAFF; cdr3_nt: TGTGCCAGCAGGAATACGAACACTGAAGCTTTCTTT
j_call: TRBJ2-2; v_call: TRBV29-1; cdr3_length: 15; d_call: NA; clone_size: few; cdr3_aa: CSDNRECWDTGELFF; cdr3_nt: TGCAGCGATAACAGGGAATGTTGGGACACCGGGGAGCTGTTTTTT
j_call: TRBJ2-7; v_call: TRBV5-1; cdr3_length: 16; d_call: TRBD1; clone_size: few; cdr3_aa: CASSLALTGENYEQYF; cdr3_nt: TGCGCCAGCAGCTTGGCCCTGACAGGGGAAAACTACGAGCAGTACTTC
j_call: TRBJ2-7; v_call: TRBV5-8; cdr3_length: 15; d_call: NA; clone_size: NA; cdr3_aa: CASSPRDGSSYEQYF; cdr3_nt: TGTGCCAGCAGCCCTCGGGACGGTAGCTCCTACGAGCAGTACTTC
j_call: TRBJ1-1; v_call: TRBV15; cdr3_length: 13; d_call: NA; clone_size: few; cdr3_aa: CATSSGDRTEAFF; cdr3_nt: TGTGCCACCAGCAGCGGAGATCGGACTGAAGCTTTCTTT
j_call: TRBJ1-1; v_call: TRBV18; cdr3_length: 14; d_call: TRBD1; clone_size: few; cdr3_aa: CASAATGGMGEAFF; cdr3_nt: TGTGCCAGCGCGGCTACAGGGGGTATGGGCGAAGCTTTCTTT
j_call: TRBJ1-1; v_call: TRBV12-5; cdr3_length: 14; d_call: NA; clone_size: few; cdr3_aa: CASGSLTENTEAFF; cdr3_nt: TGTGCTAGTGGTTCTTTGACAGAGAACACTGAAGCTTTCTTT
j_call: TRBJ1-5; v_call: TRBV20-1; cdr3_length: 15; d_call: TRBD1; clone_size: NA; cdr3_aa: CSARAGTGFNQPQHF; cdr3_nt: TGCAGTGCTAGAGCAGGGACAGGGTTCAATCAGCCCCAGCATTTT
j_call: TRBJ1-2; v_call: TRBV10-3; cdr3_length: 13; d_call: TRBD1; clone_size: many; cdr3_aa: CAISGDRGEGYTF; cdr3_nt: TGTGCCATCAGTGGGGACAGGGGAGAAGGCTACACCTTC
j_call: TRBJ1-6; v_call: TRBV6-2/TRBV6-3; cdr3_length: 15; d_call: NA; clone_size: few; cdr3_aa: CASSYTSGSSSPLHF; cdr3_nt: TGTGCCAGCAGTTACACCTCGGGGAGCAGTTCACCCCTCCACTTT
j_call: TRBJ2-5; v_call: TRBV20-1; cdr3_length: 12; d_call: NA; clone_size: many; cdr3_aa: CSATPSEETQYF; cdr3_nt: TGCAGTGCTACCCCTAGTGAAGAGACCCAGTACTTC
j_call: TRBJ2-3; v_call: TRBV28; cdr3_length: 13; d_call: NA; clone_size: NA; cdr3_aa: CAIEGGGPNTQYF; cdr3_nt: TGTGCCATCGAAGGGGGAGGGCCGAATACGCAGTATTTT
j_call: TRBJ2-1; v_call: TRBV27; cdr3_length: 14; d_call: TRBD2; clone_size: few; cdr3_aa: CASSFPSGGGEQFF; cdr3_nt: TGTGCCAGCAGTTTCCCTAGCGGGGGTGGTGAGCAGTTCTTC
j_call: TRBJ2-1; v_call: TRBV4-3; cdr3_length: 17; d_call: NA; clone_size: NA; cdr3_aa: CASSQDQSIASYNEQFF; cdr3_nt: TGCGCCAGCAGCCAAGATCAGTCAATAGCGTCCTACAATGAGCAGTTCTTC
j_call: TRBJ2-7; v_call: TRBV6-2/TRBV6-3; cdr3_length: 14; d_call: NA; clone_size: many; cdr3_aa: CASSYLEGSYEQYF; cdr3_nt: TGTGCCAGCAGTTACCTGGAGGGCTCCTACGAGCAGTACTTC
j_call: TRBJ2-3; v_call: TRBV5-1; cdr3_length: 12; d_call: TRBD2; clone_size: few; cdr3_aa: CASSLEGLVEYF; cdr3_nt: TGCGCCAGCAGCTTGGAGGGACTAGTGGAGTATTTT
j_call: TRBJ2-1; v_call: TRBV30; cdr3_length: 16; d_call: TRBD2; clone_size: NA; cdr3_aa: CAWSTRLARAHNEQFF; cdr3_nt: TGTGCCTGGAGCACGAGACTAGCCCGAGCCCACAATGAGCAGTTCTTC
j_call: TRBJ2-7; v_call: TRBV10-3; cdr3_length: 13; d_call: NA; clone_size: many; cdr3_aa: CAISQTSNDEQYF; cdr3_nt: TGTGCCATCAGCCAGACTAGTAACGACGAGCAGTACTTC
j_call: TRBJ1-5; v_call: TRBV20-1; cdr3_length: 15; d_call: NA; clone_size: many; cdr3_aa: CSATHSGTINQPQHF; cdr3_nt: TGCAGTGCTACACATTCCGGGACAATAAATCAGCCCCAGCATTTT